These T cell receptor beta chains were read from a single sample in a study of blood T cell repertoires in COVID-19. Here immunoSEQ multiplex PCR was the method, and the copy in TCRdb shows in-frame clones only, minus some. The sample records tens of thousands of clones, about 93% being singletons. The sequencing sample was made of peripheral blood. The receptors were gathered from a human donor in a cohort sampled during active COVID-19. Both conserved end residues are part of each CDR3. The order of the fields is CDR3 DNA, CDR3 protein, V gene, J gene, D gene, clone size. The D gene is left open where the match is weak. A row's size may be missing; if present it is once, few, many or a size class.

TGTGCCACCAGTGATTTAGGCTCTCGGGGATTCTACGAGCAGTACTTC,CATSDLGSRGFYEQYF,TRBV24-1,TRBJ2-7,NA,NA
TGTGCCAGCAGCCAAGAGAGCTTGGAGAATCAGCCCCAGCATTTT,CASSQESLENQPQHF,TRBV4-2,TRBJ1-5,NA,NA
TGTGCCAGCAGCTCGGGGGGACAGGGGTACGAGCAGTACTTC,CASSSGGQGYEQYF,TRBV11-3,TRBJ2-7,TRBD1,NA
TGTGCCAGCAGCTATGCCGCAGGGGAGAGCGAGCAGTACTTC,CASSYAAGESEQYF,TRBV13,TRBJ2-7,NA,NA
TGTGCCAGCAGTAGGACAGGGAACTATGGCTACACCTTC,CASSRTGNYGYTF,TRBV6-5,TRBJ1-2,TRBD1,NA
TGTGCCAGCCTCCGGGACACGGTTAGTGAAAAACTGTTTTTT,CASLRDTVSEKLFF,TRBV2,TRBJ1-4,NA,once
TGTGCCAGCAGTGTTGAGCGGGGGCCGAGGGCCGAGCAGTACTTC,CASSVERGPRAEQYF,TRBV27,TRBJ2-7,TRBD2,few
TGTGCCAGCAGCACTAGCGGGGGGGCCTCCTACGAGCAGTACTTC,CASSTSGGASYEQYF,TRBV7-2,TRBJ2-7,TRBD2,NA
TGTGCCAGCTGCCGAGGTACGACCTTGGGCTACGAGCAGTACTTC,CASCRGTTLGYEQYF,TRBV4-2,TRBJ2-7,NA,NA
TGTGCCAGCAGCTTAGCCGGGACAGGACATTCACCCCTCCACTTT,CASSLAGTGHSPLHF,TRBV7-6,TRBJ1-6,TRBD1,NA
TGTGCCAGTATCCCTGGTCGGGGGGACTATGGCTACACCTTC,CASIPGRGDYGYTF,TRBV19,TRBJ1-2,NA,NA
TGCGCCAGCAGCCAAGTTGGGACTAGGCAAAGCACAGATACGCAGTATTTT,CASSQVGTRQSTDTQYF,TRBV4-3,TRBJ2-3,TRBD2,NA
TGTGCCAGCAGCTTACGGTCCGGGAATCAGCCCCAGCATTTT,CASSLRSGNQPQHF,TRBV11-2,TRBJ1-5,NA,NA
TGTGCCAGCAGTCCTACTAGTAAGTCCGAGCAGTACTTC,CASSPTSKSEQYF,TRBV13,TRBJ2-7,NA,NA
TGTGCCAGCAGCCAGGCCGGACAGAACACTGAAGCTTTCTTT,CASSQAGQNTEAFF,TRBV3-1/TRBV3-2,TRBJ1-1,NA,NA
TGTGCCAGCAGCCAAGATACCGGGGGCGAGCAGTACTTC,CASSQDTGGEQYF,TRBV3-1/TRBV3-2,TRBJ2-7,NA,NA
TGTGCCTGGAGTGGGCAGGGCGTAGAGGCTTTCTTT,CAWSGQGVEAFF,TRBV30,TRBJ1-1,NA,NA
TGTGCCAGCAGTTACAGGAAGACAGGGACGCCTGGCTACACCTTC,CASSYRKTGTPGYTF,TRBV6-6,TRBJ1-2,TRBD1,NA
TGTGCCAGCTCACTCATGAGGGGACAGGGGGCCCTGGATCAGCCCCAGCATTTT,CASSLMRGQGALDQPQHF,TRBV18,TRBJ1-5,TRBD1,NA
TGTGCCAGCAGCGGAACTAGCGGGGCCGCTACAAATACGCAGTATTTT,CASSGTSGAATNTQYF,TRBV9,TRBJ2-3,TRBD2,NA
TGCGCCAGCAGCTTGCGGGCGGGGGGCCCCTACGAGCAGTACTTC,CASSLRAGGPYEQYF,TRBV5-1,TRBJ2-7,TRBD2,many
TGTGCCAGCAGTTACTCCAGGGGCGGGACTGAAGCTTTCTTT,CASSYSRGGTEAFF,TRBV6-5,TRBJ1-1,NA,NA
TGTGCCACCACAGACAGGGGGAAGTCGGGCTACACCTTC,CATTDRGKSGYTF,TRBV27,TRBJ1-2,TRBD1,NA
TGTGCCAGCAGTTTTCAAGCTCCCGGGACAGGGCTCCACGAGCAGTACTTC,CASSFQAPGTGLHEQYF,TRBV27,TRBJ2-7,TRBD1,NA
TGTGCCAACAGTAGCCAGGGGAACACTGAAGCTTTCTTT,CANSSQGNTEAFF,TRBV6-5,TRBJ1-1,NA,NA
TGCAGCGTTGGTGGGGCGAACACTGAAGCTTTCTTT,CSVGGANTEAFF,TRBV29-1,TRBJ1-1,NA,NA
TGCGCCAGCAGCTTGGCCGGGGGGAGCTCCTACGAGCAGTACTTC,CASSLAGGSSYEQYF,TRBV5-1,TRBJ2-7,TRBD2,NA
TGTGCCAGCAGTTACACAGGGGGCCACGAGCAGTACTTC,CASSYTGGHEQYF,TRBV12-3/TRBV12-4,TRBJ2-7,TRBD1,NA
TGTGCCAGCAGTGCGGAGGGACAGTTGAACACTGAAGCTTTCTTT,CASSAEGQLNTEAFF,TRBV2,TRBJ1-1,TRBD1,NA
TGTGCCAGTAGGTTGGGACAGGGTTCGGGTGAAGCTTTCTTT,CASRLGQGSGEAFF,TRBV19,TRBJ1-1,TRBD1,once
TGTGCCAGCAGTTCCCCCGCCAGGGTCAGTGGCTATGGCTACACCTTC,CASSSPARVSGYGYTF,TRBV6-2/TRBV6-3,TRBJ1-2,NA,NA
TGCGCCAGCAGAACAGGGGGCAATGAAGCTTTCTTT,CASRTGGNEAFF,TRBV5-1,TRBJ1-1,TRBD1,NA
TGTGCCAGCAGGCCCGCCGGCGGGGACCCCTACGAGCAGTACTTC,CASRPAGGDPYEQYF,TRBV6-5,TRBJ2-7,NA,once
TGTGCCAGCAGCGTTTCCGCTACGGGTGGAGAGACCCAGTACTTC,CASSVSATGGETQYF,TRBV9,TRBJ2-5,NA,NA
TGTGCCAGCAGCCCAACTCCGGACAGGCGGATTAACACTGAAGCTTTCTTT,CASSPTPDRRINTEAFF,TRBV11-2,TRBJ1-1,TRBD1,NA
TGTGCCAGCAGCTTAAGGCCCCGGGACAGGGGGCCTTACGAGCAGTACTTC,CASSLRPRDRGPYEQYF,TRBV11-2,TRBJ2-7,TRBD1,NA
TGTGCCAGCAGTTTAGGACAGGGGACTGAAGCTTTCTTT,CASSLGQGTEAFF,TRBV12-3/TRBV12-4,TRBJ1-1,TRBD1,NA
TGTGCCACCAGTGACCCGGGACACCCCAATCAGCCCCAGCATTTT,CATSDPGHPNQPQHF,TRBV24-1,TRBJ1-5,NA,NA
TGCGCCAGCAGCCACCCGGCGGGAACGACTGAAGCTTTCTTT,CASSHPAGTTEAFF,TRBV4-1,TRBJ1-1,NA,once
TGTGCCAGCTCCCCTCTGGGCATGCGGGGCTACGAGCAGTACTTC,CASSPLGMRGYEQYF,TRBV28,TRBJ2-7,NA,NA
TGTGCCTGGAGGAGAGACTACACCATATATTTT,CAWRRDYTIYF,TRBV30,TRBJ1-3,NA,NA
TGTGCCAGCAGTTATATTGACAGGAGAGGGTCTGGGGCCAACGTCCTGACTTTC,CASSYIDRRGSGANVLTF,TRBV6-2/TRBV6-3,TRBJ2-6,NA,NA
TGTGCCAGTAGTATTCTGAATCAGCCCCAGCATTTT,CASSILNQPQHF,TRBV19,TRBJ1-5,NA,once
TGTGCCAGCAGCCAAGATCGCAGGGCTAGCGGTGCCTACGAGCAGTACTTC,CASSQDRRASGAYEQYF,TRBV3-1/TRBV3-2,TRBJ2-7,TRBD2,NA
TGTGCCAGCAAGGTAGGCGGTCGACCCTACGAGCAGTACTTC,CASKVGGRPYEQYF,TRBV11-2,TRBJ2-7,NA,NA
TGTGCCTGGAGCTCGGGACAGAGCAATCAGCCCCAGCATTTT,CAWSSGQSNQPQHF,TRBV30,TRBJ1-5,TRBD1,NA
TGTGCCAGCCGATACCCGGCGGGGGCGGGAAGCTCTGGAAACACCATATATTTT,CASRYPAGAGSSGNTIYF,TRBV5-6,TRBJ1-3,NA,NA
TGTGCCAGCAGCCAACGCGGCTTAGCGGGGGCCCCTTCTAGCACAGATACGCAGTATTTT,CASSQRGLAGAPSSTDTQYF,TRBV2,TRBJ2-3,TRBD2,NA
TGTGCCAGCAGCAAAGTGTCGACAGGGAAATGTGAAAAACTGTTTTTT,CASSKVSTGKCEKLFF,TRBV21-1,TRBJ1-4,NA,once
TGCAGCGGGCGTACAGGGGATAATGAAAAACTGTTTTTT,CSGRTGDNEKLFF,TRBV29-1,TRBJ1-4,TRBD1,NA
TGTGCCAGCAGCTCCCACAGGGGGAGCACTGAAGCTTTCTTT,CASSSHRGSTEAFF,TRBV7-3,TRBJ1-1,TRBD1,NA
TGTGCCAGCAGTCCCCTACGACATAAACCAACAGATACGCAGTATTTT,CASSPLRHKPTDTQYF,TRBV27,TRBJ2-3,NA,NA
TGTGCCAGCAGCCGAGTGGCGGAAGGTAGAGGCGAGCAGTACTTC,CASSRVAEGRGEQYF,TRBV3-1/TRBV3-2,TRBJ2-7,NA,NA
TGTGCCAGCAGTTTAACCCCAGGGGGGTCGATGGAGCCCCAGCATTTT,CASSLTPGGSMEPQHF,TRBV28,TRBJ1-5,TRBD1,NA
TGTGCCAGCAGCTTTCAGGGTTTACGGAGACTTATCATGAACACTGAAGCTTTCTTT,CASSFQGLRRLIMNTEAFF,TRBV11-2,TRBJ1-1,NA,NA